Listed below are T cell receptor beta chains from one sample, sequenced in a study of blood T cell repertoires in COVID-19. Sequenced by immunoSEQ multiplex PCR; TCRdb stores in-frame clones only, minus some. The sample yields 310,000 or so clones, approximately 90% seen once. Sequenced material: PBMCs or T cells enriched from blood (not recorded which). These receptors came from a woman aged 30 to 39 who had recovered from COVID-19. Both conserved end residues are part of each CDR3. The order of the fields is clone size, V gene, D gene, J gene, CDR3 DNA, CDR3 protein. D genes are given only for firm matches. Clone size is not always given. Where it is, it says once, few, many or a class for expanded clones.

clone_size: -
v_call: TRBV5-1
d_call: -
j_call: TRBJ1-2
cdr3_nt: TGCGCCAGCAGCCTAGGCGACGATAGCTATGGCTACACCTTC
cdr3_aa: CASSLGDDSYGYTF

clone_size: -
v_call: TRBV9
d_call: -
j_call: TRBJ1-6
cdr3_nt: TGTGCCAGCAGCCCATCGACAGCTTATAATTCACCCCTCCACTTT
cdr3_aa: CASSPSTAYNSPLHF

clone_size: -
v_call: TRBV5-4
d_call: -
j_call: TRBJ1-1
cdr3_nt: TGTGCCAGCAGCCTCTGGGAGGGAGTGCTGAACACTGAAGCTTTCTTT
cdr3_aa: CASSLWEGVLNTEAFF

clone_size: -
v_call: TRBV19
d_call: TRBD2
j_call: TRBJ2-2
cdr3_nt: TGTGCCAGTAGTATGCTCGGGACTAGCGGGGGGGCATCAAGTCCCGGGGAGCTGTTTTTT
cdr3_aa: CASSMLGTSGGASSPGELFF

clone_size: -
v_call: TRBV5-1
d_call: TRBD1
j_call: TRBJ1-2
cdr3_nt: TGCGCCAGCAGCTTCGGACAGGGGACGGATGGCTACACCTTC
cdr3_aa: CASSFGQGTDGYTF

clone_size: -
v_call: TRBV5-1
d_call: -
j_call: TRBJ2-7
cdr3_nt: TGCGCCAGCAGCTTGGGTGGCGGTACATCCTACGAGCAGTACTTC
cdr3_aa: CASSLGGGTSYEQYF

clone_size: -
v_call: TRBV27
d_call: -
j_call: TRBJ1-2
cdr3_nt: TGTGCCAGCTCCCCCACCCCAGGGAGGATGGAAGGCTACACCTTC
cdr3_aa: CASSPTPGRMEGYTF

clone_size: -
v_call: TRBV14
d_call: -
j_call: TRBJ1-2
cdr3_nt: TGTGCCAGCAGCCAAGGAATGGTCAGGCAATGGGTCGCCTATGGCTACACCTTC
cdr3_aa: CASSQGMVRQWVAYGYTF

clone_size: -
v_call: TRBV5-6
d_call: -
j_call: TRBJ1-2
cdr3_nt: TGTGCCAGCAGCTTTCCTGGAGGTGGCTACACCTTC
cdr3_aa: CASSFPGGGYTF

clone_size: -
v_call: TRBV6-5
d_call: -
j_call: TRBJ1-4
cdr3_nt: TGTGCCAGCAGCATAGGGAGGGCGCCGGGTGAAAAACTGTTTTTT
cdr3_aa: CASSIGRAPGEKLFF

clone_size: -
v_call: TRBV27
d_call: TRBD1
j_call: TRBJ1-1
cdr3_nt: TGTGCCAGCAGTTTCAGGGGGTTGAACACTGAAGCTTTCTTT
cdr3_aa: CASSFRGLNTEAFF

clone_size: -
v_call: TRBV10-1
d_call: -
j_call: TRBJ1-1
cdr3_nt: TGCGCCAGCAGTGAGTCCGGTGGTATGAACACTGAAGCTTTCTTT
cdr3_aa: CASSESGGMNTEAFF

clone_size: -
v_call: TRBV21-1
d_call: -
j_call: TRBJ1-1
cdr3_nt: TGTGCCAGCAGCAGGAGGTGGGGACAGGCACACACTGAAGCTTTCTTT
cdr3_aa: CASSRRWGQAHTEAFF

clone_size: few
v_call: TRBV2
d_call: TRBD1
j_call: TRBJ1-2
cdr3_nt: TGTGCCAGCAGCCTAGGACAGGGGCTAGCCTTC
cdr3_aa: CASSLGQGLAF

clone_size: -
v_call: TRBV4-2
d_call: -
j_call: TRBJ2-3
cdr3_nt: TGTGCCAGCAGCCAAACCCCCGGGACTGGCGATACGCAGTATTTT
cdr3_aa: CASSQTPGTGDTQYF

clone_size: -
v_call: TRBV5-1
d_call: -
j_call: TRBJ2-2
cdr3_nt: TGCGCCAGCAGCTTGGTCGGAACGCAGGGTTCCGGGGAGCTGTTTTTT
cdr3_aa: CASSLVGTQGSGELFF

clone_size: -
v_call: TRBV29-1
d_call: -
j_call: TRBJ1-2
cdr3_nt: TGCAGCGCCGGAGGTGCCAGGGAGGCAAACTATGGCTACACCTTC
cdr3_aa: CSAGGAREANYGYTF

clone_size: -
v_call: TRBV5-1
d_call: TRBD1
j_call: TRBJ2-5
cdr3_nt: TGCGCCAGCAGCTCGGGGACAGGGGAAGAGACCCAGTACTTC
cdr3_aa: CASSSGTGEETQYF

clone_size: few
v_call: TRBV5-1
d_call: -
j_call: TRBJ1-5
cdr3_nt: TGCGCCAGCAGCTCCGGAGAGGGATTCCAAGGCAATCAGCCCCAGCATTTT
cdr3_aa: CASSSGEGFQGNQPQHF

clone_size: -
v_call: TRBV30
d_call: -
j_call: TRBJ2-2
cdr3_nt: TGTGCCTGGAGTCCCCTCGATCGGAGGGGAACCGGGGAGCTGTTTTTT
cdr3_aa: CAWSPLDRRGTGELFF

clone_size: -
v_call: TRBV7-2
d_call: -
j_call: TRBJ2-1
cdr3_nt: TGTGCCAGCAGCCCCTTTGCGGGGTACAATGAGCAGTTCTTC
cdr3_aa: CASSPFAGYNEQFF

clone_size: -
v_call: TRBV6-5
d_call: -
j_call: TRBJ1-6
cdr3_nt: TGTGCCAGCAATTCGGGACTGGGGAATTCACCCCTCCACTTT
cdr3_aa: CASNSGLGNSPLHF

clone_size: -
v_call: TRBV30
d_call: -
j_call: TRBJ1-3
cdr3_nt: TGTGCCTGGACAGGTAACTCTGGAAACACCATATATTTT
cdr3_aa: CAWTGNSGNTIYF

clone_size: -
v_call: TRBV11-2
d_call: -
j_call: TRBJ2-1
cdr3_nt: TGTGCCAGCAGCTTAGTGGGGAGGTATGAGCAGTTCTTC
cdr3_aa: CASSLVGRYEQFF

clone_size: -
v_call: TRBV19
d_call: TRBD1
j_call: TRBJ1-2
cdr3_nt: TGTGCCAGTAGTATAGCGACGGGCAGGGGGCCTGGCTACACCTTC
cdr3_aa: CASSIATGRGPGYTF

clone_size: -
v_call: TRBV6-4
d_call: TRBD1
j_call: TRBJ1-6
cdr3_nt: TGTGCCAGCAGTGACAAAGGGGACAGGTGGAATTCACCCCTCCACTTT
cdr3_aa: CASSDKGDRWNSPLHF

clone_size: -
v_call: TRBV6-5
d_call: -
j_call: TRBJ1-1
cdr3_nt: TGTGCCAGCAGTTACTCGCCAGGTGGCACTGAAGCTTTCTTT
cdr3_aa: CASSYSPGGTEAFF

clone_size: once
v_call: TRBV2
d_call: -
j_call: TRBJ1-2
cdr3_nt: TGTGCCAGCAGTGAAACAGGGAAACCTGCTAACTATGGCTACACCTTC
cdr3_aa: CASSETGKPANYGYTF

clone_size: -
v_call: TRBV6-2/TRBV6-3
d_call: TRBD1
j_call: TRBJ1-4
cdr3_nt: TGTGCCAGCAGTTACCGGACAGGGTGGGATGAAAAACTGTTTTTT
cdr3_aa: CASSYRTGWDEKLFF

clone_size: -
v_call: TRBV5-6
d_call: TRBD2
j_call: TRBJ2-5
cdr3_nt: TGTGCCAGCAGCGGGGAGGGTTTGGGAACCCAGTACTTC
cdr3_aa: CASSGEGLGTQYF

clone_size: -
v_call: TRBV15
d_call: -
j_call: TRBJ2-7
cdr3_nt: TGTGCCACCAGCAGAGAGTCTTCCTACGAGCAGTACTTC
cdr3_aa: CATSRESSYEQYF

clone_size: -
v_call: TRBV27
d_call: TRBD1
j_call: TRBJ1-4
cdr3_nt: TGTGCCAGCAGTCTCTACAGGGGCCGTGAAAAACTGTTTTTT
cdr3_aa: CASSLYRGREKLFF

clone_size: -
v_call: TRBV6-2/TRBV6-3
d_call: TRBD1
j_call: TRBJ1-1
cdr3_nt: TGTGCCAGCAGTTACGGACAGGGGAGCACTGAAGCTTTCTTT
cdr3_aa: CASSYGQGSTEAFF

clone_size: -
v_call: TRBV30
d_call: -
j_call: TRBJ2-3
cdr3_nt: TGTGCCTGGGGAGTGGCTAGCATCGCAGATACGCAGTATTTT
cdr3_aa: CAWGVASIADTQYF

clone_size: -
v_call: TRBV28
d_call: -
j_call: TRBJ1-1
cdr3_nt: TGTGCCAGCAGTTTATTGGGCTTCTCTGAAGCTTTCTTT
cdr3_aa: CASSLLGFSEAFF

clone_size: -
v_call: TRBV9
d_call: -
j_call: TRBJ2-2
cdr3_nt: TGTGCCAGCACCGGTCGTTACACCGGGGAGCTGTTTTTT
cdr3_aa: CASTGRYTGELFF

clone_size: few
v_call: TRBV5-6
d_call: TRBD1
j_call: TRBJ1-6
cdr3_nt: TGTGCCAGCAGTTACAAAGACAGGGCTAATTCACCCCTCCACTTT
cdr3_aa: CASSYKDRANSPLHF

clone_size: -
v_call: TRBV19
d_call: -
j_call: TRBJ1-4
cdr3_nt: TGTGCCAGTAGTATACAGGGAAGTGAAAAACTGTTTTTT
cdr3_aa: CASSIQGSEKLFF

clone_size: once
v_call: TRBV7-8
d_call: -
j_call: TRBJ1-3
cdr3_nt: TGTGCCAGCAGCTTAGCTTGGGAAGGGGCTGGAAACACCATATATTTT
cdr3_aa: CASSLAWEGAGNTIYF

clone_size: -
v_call: TRBV5-4
d_call: -
j_call: TRBJ2-1
cdr3_nt: TGTGCCAGCAGCTTGGCCTGGGCCGACAATGAGCAGTTCTTC
cdr3_aa: CASSLAWADNEQFF

clone_size: many
v_call: TRBV10-2
d_call: TRBD1
j_call: TRBJ1-2
cdr3_nt: TGCGCCAGCAGCTCGGGACAGGGAAGCTATGGCTACACCTTC
cdr3_aa: CASSSGQGSYGYTF

clone_size: -
v_call: TRBV6-4
d_call: -
j_call: TRBJ2-7
cdr3_nt: TGTGCCAGCAGTGCCAGGGATGAGCAGTACTTC
cdr3_aa: CASSARDEQYF

clone_size: -
v_call: TRBV27
d_call: -
j_call: TRBJ2-3
cdr3_nt: TGTGCCAGCAGTTTCGGACAGTTCCCCGATACGCAGTATTTT
cdr3_aa: CASSFGQFPDTQYF

clone_size: -
v_call: TRBV14
d_call: TRBD1
j_call: TRBJ1-2
cdr3_nt: TGTGCCAGCAGCCAAGATCGGACAGGGAATGGCTACACCTTC
cdr3_aa: CASSQDRTGNGYTF

clone_size: -
v_call: TRBV2
d_call: -
j_call: TRBJ1-6
cdr3_nt: TGTGCCAGCAGGGGAGAGAACTGGAATAATTCACCCCTCCACTTT
cdr3_aa: CASRGENWNNSPLHF

clone_size: -
v_call: TRBV7-2
d_call: TRBD1
j_call: TRBJ2-7
cdr3_nt: TGTGCCAGCAGCGCAGCAGGGGGCCTTACCTACGAGCAGTACTTC
cdr3_aa: CASSAAGGLTYEQYF

clone_size: -
v_call: TRBV5-6
d_call: TRBD1
j_call: TRBJ1-2
cdr3_nt: TGTGCCAGCAGCTTGGCCCGTAGGGGGCTGGGCTATGGCTACACCTTC
cdr3_aa: CASSLARRGLGYGYTF

clone_size: -
v_call: TRBV7-9
d_call: TRBD2
j_call: TRBJ2-2
cdr3_nt: TGTGCCAGCAGCTTGGTGACTAGCGGGGGTGACACCGGGGAGCTGTTTTTT
cdr3_aa: CASSLVTSGGDTGELFF

clone_size: -
v_call: TRBV27
d_call: -
j_call: TRBJ2-2
cdr3_nt: TGTGCCAGCAGTTTACGCAGGAACACCGGGGAGCTGTTTTTT
cdr3_aa: CASSLRRNTGELFF

clone_size: -
v_call: TRBV19
d_call: TRBD1
j_call: TRBJ2-2
cdr3_nt: TGTGCCAGTAGTGTGGACAGGGCGAACACCGGGGAGCTGTTTTTT
cdr3_aa: CASSVDRANTGELFF

clone_size: -
v_call: TRBV27
d_call: -
j_call: TRBJ1-2
cdr3_nt: TGTGCCAGCTCAACCCTTACAGATCATGGCTACACCTTC
cdr3_aa: CASSTLTDHGYTF

clone_size: -
v_call: TRBV7-8
d_call: -
j_call: TRBJ1-2
cdr3_nt: TGTGCCAGCAGCTATAGGACAGAGCTCTATGGCTACACCTTC
cdr3_aa: CASSYRTELYGYTF

clone_size: -
v_call: TRBV7-2
d_call: TRBD1
j_call: TRBJ1-1
cdr3_nt: TGTGCCAGCAGTTCAATGGGACAGCCGAACACTGAAGCTTTCTTT
cdr3_aa: CASSSMGQPNTEAFF

clone_size: once
v_call: TRBV19
d_call: TRBD1
j_call: TRBJ1-2
cdr3_nt: TGTGCCAGTAGTACTACAGGGGGCTATGGCTACACCTTC
cdr3_aa: CASSTTGGYGYTF

clone_size: -
v_call: TRBV6-5
d_call: -
j_call: TRBJ2-5
cdr3_nt: TGTGCCAGCAGTACTGGAGAGACCCAGTACTTC
cdr3_aa: CASSTGETQYF

clone_size: -
v_call: TRBV6-2/TRBV6-3
d_call: -
j_call: TRBJ1-5
cdr3_nt: TGTGCCAGCAGCCTATCGGGGGGCCTGAGTCAGCCCCAGCATTTT
cdr3_aa: CASSLSGGLSQPQHF

clone_size: -
v_call: TRBV6-5
d_call: -
j_call: TRBJ1-1
cdr3_nt: TGTGCCAGCAGTCCCCCCCGGCAGGGTGAAGCTTTCTTT
cdr3_aa: CASSPPRQGEAFF

clone_size: -
v_call: TRBV7-7
d_call: TRBD2
j_call: TRBJ2-5
cdr3_nt: TGTGCTAGCAGCCTAAGCGGGGGGGCCGGAGAGACCCAGTACTTC
cdr3_aa: CASSLSGGAGETQYF

clone_size: -
v_call: TRBV15
d_call: -
j_call: TRBJ1-2
cdr3_nt: TGTGCCACCAGCAGAGAGGGGGGGACCCCGAGGGTTAACTATGGCTACACCTTC
cdr3_aa: CATSREGGTPRVNYGYTF